This TCR beta chain was profiled in a study of regulatory T cells in long-lasting Graves disease. Construction of the TCR beta libraries employed iRepertoire HTBI primers in conjunction with Arm-PCR of CDR3 regions. TCRdb reanalysed the multiplex PCR reads using MiXCR and keeps one entry per CDR3 protein. Of about 470,000 distinct CDR3 sequences listed, around 16% are singletons. V was clipped by 5 bases and J by 2 bases, with 12 bases between them. Per germline, CDR1 ENHRY and CDR2 SYGVKD. The CDR3 is 14 residues long. Time point noted: newly diagnosed GD, antithyroid drugs for less than 3 months. Extracted PBMC RNA gave rise to the TCR library. This clonotype was counted at least ten times. The sample was also reused in another study, on T cells in Graves' hyperthyroidism and ophthalmopathy. Per that paper: When the TCR CDR3 underwent first-round RT-PCR, the HTBI primer set was used.

The TCR sequence derives from a man between 35 and 55 years old with Graves disease. The material was peripheral blood mononuclear cells (PBMCs), obtained at new diagnosis, from a patient treated with antithyroid drugs. The chain employs TRBV10-3 and TRBJ1-2; weak D call: TRBD1 (6 bases). In DNA, the CDR3 is TGTGCCATCAGTCGGGACATGGAAAACTATGGCTACACCTTC. This encodes CAISRDMENYGYTF.